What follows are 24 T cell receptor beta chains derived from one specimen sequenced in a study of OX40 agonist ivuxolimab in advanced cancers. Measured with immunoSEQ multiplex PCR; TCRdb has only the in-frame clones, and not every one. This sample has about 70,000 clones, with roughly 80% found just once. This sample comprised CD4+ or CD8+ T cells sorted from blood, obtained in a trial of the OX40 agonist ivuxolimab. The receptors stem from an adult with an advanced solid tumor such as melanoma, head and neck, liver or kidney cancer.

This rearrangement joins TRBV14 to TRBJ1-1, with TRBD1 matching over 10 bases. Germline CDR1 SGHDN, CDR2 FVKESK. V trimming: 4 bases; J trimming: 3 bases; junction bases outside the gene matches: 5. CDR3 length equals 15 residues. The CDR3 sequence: CASSLRTGGYTEAFF. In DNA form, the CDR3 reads TGTGCCAGCAGCCTACGGACAGGGGGATACACTGAAGCTTTCTTT.

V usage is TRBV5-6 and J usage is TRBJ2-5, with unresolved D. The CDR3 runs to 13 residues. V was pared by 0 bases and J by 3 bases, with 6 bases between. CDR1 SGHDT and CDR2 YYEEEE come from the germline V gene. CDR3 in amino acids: CASSLALKETQYF. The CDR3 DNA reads TGTGCCAGCAGCTTGGCCCTAAAAGAGACCCAGTACTTC.

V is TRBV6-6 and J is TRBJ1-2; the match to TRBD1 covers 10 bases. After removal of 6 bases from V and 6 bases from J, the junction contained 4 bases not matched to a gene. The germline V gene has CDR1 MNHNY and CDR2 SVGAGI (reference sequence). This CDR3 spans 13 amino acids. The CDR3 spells CASRGGTGDGYTF. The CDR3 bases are TGTGCCAGCAGAGGAGGGACAGGGGATGGCTACACCTTC.

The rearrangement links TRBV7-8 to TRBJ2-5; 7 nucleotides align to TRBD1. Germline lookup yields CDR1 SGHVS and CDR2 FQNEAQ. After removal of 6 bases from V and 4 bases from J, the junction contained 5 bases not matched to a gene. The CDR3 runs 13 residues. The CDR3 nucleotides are TGTGCCAGCAGTTACGGGACAGTAGAGACCCAGTACTTC. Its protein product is CASSYGTVETQYF.

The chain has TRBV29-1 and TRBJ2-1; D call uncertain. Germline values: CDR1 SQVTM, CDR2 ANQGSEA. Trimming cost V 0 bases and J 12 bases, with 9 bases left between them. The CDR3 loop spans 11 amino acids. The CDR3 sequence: CSVEDGRPQFF. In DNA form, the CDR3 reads TGCAGCGTTGAAGATGGCAGGCCGCAGTTCTTC.

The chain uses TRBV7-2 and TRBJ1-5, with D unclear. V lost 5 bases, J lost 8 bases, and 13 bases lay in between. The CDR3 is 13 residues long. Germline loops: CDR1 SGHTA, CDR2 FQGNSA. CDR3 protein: CASSPTIPEPQHF. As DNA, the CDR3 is TGTGCCAGCAGCCCTACAATTCCAGAGCCCCAGCATTTT.

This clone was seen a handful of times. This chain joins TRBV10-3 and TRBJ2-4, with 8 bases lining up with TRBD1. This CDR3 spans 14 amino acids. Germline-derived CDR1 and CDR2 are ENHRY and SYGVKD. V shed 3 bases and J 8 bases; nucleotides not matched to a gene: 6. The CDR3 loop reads CAISDPGGADIQYF. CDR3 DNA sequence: TGTGCCATCAGTGACCCAGGGGGCGCGGACATTCAGTACTTC.

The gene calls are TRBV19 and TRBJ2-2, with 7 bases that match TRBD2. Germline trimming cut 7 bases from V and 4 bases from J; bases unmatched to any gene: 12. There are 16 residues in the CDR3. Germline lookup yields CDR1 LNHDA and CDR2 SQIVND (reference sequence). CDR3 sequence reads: CASKWSWSGGTGELFF. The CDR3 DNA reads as TGTGCCAGTAAATGGTCCTGGTCGGGGGGCACCGGGGAGCTGTTTTTT.

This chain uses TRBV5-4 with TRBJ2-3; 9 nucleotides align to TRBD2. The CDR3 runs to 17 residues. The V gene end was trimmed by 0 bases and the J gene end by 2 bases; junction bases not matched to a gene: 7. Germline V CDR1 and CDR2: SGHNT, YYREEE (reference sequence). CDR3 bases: TGTGCCAGCAGCTTGGGGGGGACTAGCAGCGTCACAGATACGCAGTATTTT. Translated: CASSLGGTSSVTDTQYF.

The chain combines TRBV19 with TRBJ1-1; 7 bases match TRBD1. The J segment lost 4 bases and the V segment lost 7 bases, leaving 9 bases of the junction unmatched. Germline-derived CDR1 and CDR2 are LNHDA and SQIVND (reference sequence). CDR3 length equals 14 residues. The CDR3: CASNPTGTGTEAFF. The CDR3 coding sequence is TGTGCCAGTAACCCGACAGGGACGGGCACTGAAGCTTTCTTT.

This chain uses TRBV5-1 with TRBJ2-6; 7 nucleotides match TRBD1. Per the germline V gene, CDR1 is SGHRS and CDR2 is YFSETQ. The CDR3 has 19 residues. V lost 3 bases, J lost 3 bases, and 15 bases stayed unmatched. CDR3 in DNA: TGCGCCAGCAGCTCGGATCCCCGGCGCGACAGGGTTGGGGCCAACGTCCTGACTTTC. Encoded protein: CASSSDPRRDRVGANVLTF.

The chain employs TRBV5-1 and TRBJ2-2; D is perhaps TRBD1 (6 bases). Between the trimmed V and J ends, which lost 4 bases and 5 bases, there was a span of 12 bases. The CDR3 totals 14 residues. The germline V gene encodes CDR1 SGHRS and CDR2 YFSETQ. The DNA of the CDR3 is TGCGCCAGCAGCCCCGATGACAGGACCGGGGAGCTGTTTTTT. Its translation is CASSPDDRTGELFF.

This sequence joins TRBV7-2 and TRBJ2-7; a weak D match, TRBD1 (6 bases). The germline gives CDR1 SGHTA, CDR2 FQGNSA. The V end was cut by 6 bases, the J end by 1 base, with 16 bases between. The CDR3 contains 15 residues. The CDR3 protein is CASSWKVGQSYEQYF. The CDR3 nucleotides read TGTGCCAGCAGTTGGAAGGTTGGACAGTCCTACGAGCAGTACTTC.

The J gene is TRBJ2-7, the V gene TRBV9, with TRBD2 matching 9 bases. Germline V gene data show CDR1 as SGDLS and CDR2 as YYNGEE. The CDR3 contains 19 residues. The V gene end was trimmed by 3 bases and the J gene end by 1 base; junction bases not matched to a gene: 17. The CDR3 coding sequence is TGTGCCAGCAGCGCCGACCCCTCCGGGACTAGCTCATTATCCTACGAGCAGTACTTC. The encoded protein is CASSADPSGTSSLSYEQYF.

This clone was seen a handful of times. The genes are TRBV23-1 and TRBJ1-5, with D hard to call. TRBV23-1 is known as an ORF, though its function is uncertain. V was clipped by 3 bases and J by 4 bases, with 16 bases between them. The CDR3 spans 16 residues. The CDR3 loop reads CASSQEVGLTNQPQHF. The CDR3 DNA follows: TGCGCCAGCAGTCAGGAAGTAGGACTAACGAATCAGCCCCAGCATTTT.

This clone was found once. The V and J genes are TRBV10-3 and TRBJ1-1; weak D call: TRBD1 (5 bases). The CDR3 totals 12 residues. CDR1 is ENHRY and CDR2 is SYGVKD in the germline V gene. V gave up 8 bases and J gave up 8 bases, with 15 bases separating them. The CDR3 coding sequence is TGTGCCATCCCCCCTATGGGGGACGAAGCTTTCTTT. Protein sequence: CAIPPMGDEAFF.

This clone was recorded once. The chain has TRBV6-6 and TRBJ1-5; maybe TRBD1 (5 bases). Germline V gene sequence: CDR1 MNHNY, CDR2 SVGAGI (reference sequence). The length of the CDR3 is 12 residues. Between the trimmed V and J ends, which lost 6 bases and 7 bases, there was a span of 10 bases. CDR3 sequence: CASRQEGQPQHF. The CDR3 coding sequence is TGTGCCAGCAGACAGGAGGGCCAGCCCCAGCATTTT.

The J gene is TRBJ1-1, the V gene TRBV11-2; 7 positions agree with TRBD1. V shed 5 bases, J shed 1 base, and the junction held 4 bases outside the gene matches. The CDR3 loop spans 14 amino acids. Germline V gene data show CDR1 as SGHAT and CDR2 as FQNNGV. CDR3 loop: CASSVRTGNTEAFF. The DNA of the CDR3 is TGTGCCAGCAGCGTTAGGACAGGGAACACTGAAGCTTTCTTT.

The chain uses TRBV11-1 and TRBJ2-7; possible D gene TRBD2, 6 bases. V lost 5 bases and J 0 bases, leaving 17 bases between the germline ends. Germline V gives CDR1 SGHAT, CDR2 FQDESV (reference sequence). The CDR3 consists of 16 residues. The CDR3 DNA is TGTGCCAGCAGCCGGGCTGTAGCGGCCTTCTCCTACGAGCAGTACTTC. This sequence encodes CASSRAVAAFSYEQYF.

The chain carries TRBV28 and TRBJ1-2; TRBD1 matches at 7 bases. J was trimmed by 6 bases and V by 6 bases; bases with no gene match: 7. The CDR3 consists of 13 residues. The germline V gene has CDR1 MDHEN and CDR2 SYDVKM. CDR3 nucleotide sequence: TGTGCCAGCAGGAAGACAGGGTACAATGGCTACACCTTC. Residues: CASRKTGYNGYTF.

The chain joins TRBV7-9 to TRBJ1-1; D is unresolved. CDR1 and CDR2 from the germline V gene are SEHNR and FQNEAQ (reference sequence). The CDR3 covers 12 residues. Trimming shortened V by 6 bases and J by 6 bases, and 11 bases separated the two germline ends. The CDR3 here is CASRPQSAEAFF. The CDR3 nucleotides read TGTGCCAGCAGGCCTCAAAGCGCTGAAGCTTTCTTT.

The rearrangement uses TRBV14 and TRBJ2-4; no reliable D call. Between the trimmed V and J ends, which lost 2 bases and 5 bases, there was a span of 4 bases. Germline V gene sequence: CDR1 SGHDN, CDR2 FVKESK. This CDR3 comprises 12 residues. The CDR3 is CASSQTENIQYF. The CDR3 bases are TGTGCCAGCAGCCAAACGGAAAACATTCAGTACTTC.

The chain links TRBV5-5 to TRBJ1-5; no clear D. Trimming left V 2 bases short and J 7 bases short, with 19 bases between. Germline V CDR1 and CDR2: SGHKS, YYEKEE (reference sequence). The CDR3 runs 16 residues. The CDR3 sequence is CASSLAVGPLRQPQHF. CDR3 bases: TGTGCCAGCAGCTTAGCCGTTGGCCCGCTTCGACAGCCCCAGCATTTT.

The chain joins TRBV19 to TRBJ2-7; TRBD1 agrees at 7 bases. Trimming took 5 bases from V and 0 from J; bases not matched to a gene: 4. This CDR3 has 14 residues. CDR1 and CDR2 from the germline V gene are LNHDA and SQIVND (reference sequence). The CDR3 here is CASSPGQVSYEQYF. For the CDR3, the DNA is TGTGCCAGTAGTCCCGGACAGGTCTCCTACGAGCAGTACTTC.